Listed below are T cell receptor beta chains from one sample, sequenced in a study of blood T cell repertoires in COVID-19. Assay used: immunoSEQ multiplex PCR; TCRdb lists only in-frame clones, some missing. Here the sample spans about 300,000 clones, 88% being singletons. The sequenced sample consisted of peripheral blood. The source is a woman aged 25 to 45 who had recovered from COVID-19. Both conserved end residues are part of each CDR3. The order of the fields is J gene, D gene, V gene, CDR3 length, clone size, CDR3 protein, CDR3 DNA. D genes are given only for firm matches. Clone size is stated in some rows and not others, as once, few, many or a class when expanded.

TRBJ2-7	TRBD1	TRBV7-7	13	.	CASSQGQLYEQYF	TGTGCCAGCAGCCAGGGACAGCTCTACGAGCAGTACTTC
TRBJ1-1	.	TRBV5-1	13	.	CASSPLGDTEAFF	TGCGCCAGCAGCCCTCTAGGGGACACTGAAGCTTTCTTT
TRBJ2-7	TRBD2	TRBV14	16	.	CASSQDPGGGPYEQYF	TGTGCCAGCAGCCAAGATCCAGGCGGGGGTCCCTACGAGCAGTACTTC
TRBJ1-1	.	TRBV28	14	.	CASSFVKKGAEAFF	TGTGCCAGCAGTTTTGTGAAAAAGGGAGCTGAAGCTTTCTTT
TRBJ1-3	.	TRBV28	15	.	CASSTEGVPGNTIYF	TGTGCCAGCAGTACCGAGGGGGTCCCTGGAAACACCATATATTTT
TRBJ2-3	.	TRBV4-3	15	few	CASSQDPLGADTQYF	TGCGCCAGCAGCCAAGATCCCCTAGGGGCAGATACGCAGTATTTT
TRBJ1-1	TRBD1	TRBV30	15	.	CAWSRTPQGLSEAFF	TGTGCCTGGAGTCGAACACCACAGGGGCTGTCTGAAGCTTTCTTT
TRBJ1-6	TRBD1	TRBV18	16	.	CASSNQDRTYNSPLHF	TGTGCCAGCTCAAACCAGGACAGGACCTATAATTCACCCCTCCACTTT
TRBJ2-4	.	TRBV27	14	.	CASSLSRGANIQYF	TGTGCCAGCAGTTTATCCAGGGGAGCAAACATTCAGTACTTC
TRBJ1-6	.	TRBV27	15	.	CASSSRQIYNSPLHF	TGTGCCAGCAGTTCGCGACAGATCTATAATTCACCCCTCCACTTT
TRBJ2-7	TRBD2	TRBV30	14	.	CAWSLTSGVYEQYF	TGTGCCTGGAGCCTGACTAGCGGGGTCTACGAGCAGTACTTC
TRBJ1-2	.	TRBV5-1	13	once	CASTDGQHYGYTF	TGCGCCAGCACGGACGGACAGCACTATGGCTACACCTTC
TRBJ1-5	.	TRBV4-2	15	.	CASSQDGTRNQPQHF	TGTGCCAGCAGCCAAGACGGGACACGCAATCAGCCCCAGCATTTT
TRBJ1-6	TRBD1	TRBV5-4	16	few	CASSLGQGAYNSPLHF	TGTGCCAGCAGCTTAGGACAGGGGGCGTATAATTCACCCCTCCACTTT
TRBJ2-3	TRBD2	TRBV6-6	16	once	CASRPPAGGPTDTQYF	TGTGCCAGCAGACCACCAGCGGGGGGACCCACAGATACGCAGTATTTT
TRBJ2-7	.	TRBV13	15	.	CASSPSGGLSYEQYF	TGTGCCAGCAGTCCCTCGGGGGGCCTCTCCTACGAGCAGTACTTC
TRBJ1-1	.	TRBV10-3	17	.	CAISETTWAGEHTEAFF	TGTGCCATCAGTGAGACAACCTGGGCCGGGGAACACACTGAAGCTTTCTTT
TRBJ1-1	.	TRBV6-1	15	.	CASSEAGDPGAEAFF	TGTGCCAGCAGTGAAGCAGGGGACCCGGGGGCTGAAGCTTTCTTT
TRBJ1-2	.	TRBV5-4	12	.	CASSLVADGYTF	TGTGCCAGCAGCTTGGTGGCAGATGGCTACACCTTC
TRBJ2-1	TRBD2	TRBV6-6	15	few	CASSYSSGGAGEQFF	TGTGCCAGCAGTTACTCTAGCGGGGGGGCGGGTGAGCAGTTCTTC
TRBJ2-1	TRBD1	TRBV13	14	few	CASSRQGLGNEQFF	TGTGCCAGCAGCCGACAGGGGCTAGGCAATGAGCAGTTCTTC
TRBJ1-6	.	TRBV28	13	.	CASRLDYNSPLHF	TGTGCCAGCAGACTTGACTATAATTCACCCCTCCACTTT
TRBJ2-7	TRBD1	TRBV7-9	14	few	CASSQITGGYEQYF	TGTGCCAGCAGCCAAATTACAGGGGGCTACGAGCAGTACTTC
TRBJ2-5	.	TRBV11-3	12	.	CASSSSSETQYF	TGTGCCAGCAGCTCCTCAAGCGAGACCCAGTACTTC
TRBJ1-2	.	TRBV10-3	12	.	CAAQRFNGGYTF	TGTGCCGCCCAGCGGTTTAACGGTGGCTACACCTTC
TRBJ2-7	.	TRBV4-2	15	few	CASSQDNLGRVEQYF	TGTGCCAGCAGCCAAGATAATTTGGGCAGGGTCGAGCAGTACTTC
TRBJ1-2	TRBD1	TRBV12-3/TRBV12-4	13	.	CASSSDRGLGYTF	TGTGCCAGCAGCTCGGACAGGGGGCTTGGCTACACCTTC
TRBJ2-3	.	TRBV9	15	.	CASSPRTASTDTQYF	TGTGCCAGCAGCCCCAGGACAGCTAGCACAGATACGCAGTATTTT
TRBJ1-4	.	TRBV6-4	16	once	CASPSSRDRSGEKLFF	TGTGCCAGCCCTTCGTCTCGAGACAGGAGTGGAGAAAAACTGTTTTTT
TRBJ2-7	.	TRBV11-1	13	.	CASSFEFLREQYF	TGTGCCAGCAGCTTTGAATTTCTCCGGGAGCAGTACTTC
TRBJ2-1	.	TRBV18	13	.	CASSKDSYNEQFF	TGTGCCAGCTCAAAGGACAGTTACAATGAGCAGTTCTTC
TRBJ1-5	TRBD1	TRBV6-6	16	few	CASSNGQDWGNQPQHF	TGTGCCAGCAGTAACGGACAGGACTGGGGCAATCAGCCCCAGCATTTT
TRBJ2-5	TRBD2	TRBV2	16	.	CASSPGLAGGGETQYF	TGTGCCAGCAGTCCCGGACTAGCGGGGGGTGGGGAGACCCAGTACTTC
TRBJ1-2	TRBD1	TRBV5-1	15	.	CASSFDRGEDYGYTF	TGCGCCAGCAGCTTCGACAGGGGGGAAGACTATGGCTACACCTTC
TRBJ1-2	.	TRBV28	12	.	CASSLSGEGYTF	TGTGCCAGCAGTTTATCCGGGGAAGGCTACACCTTC
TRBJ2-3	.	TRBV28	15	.	CASSDTGTGQDTQYF	TGTGCCAGCAGCGATACGGGCACAGGACAAGATACGCAGTATTTT
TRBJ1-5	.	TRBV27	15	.	CASSLFPGNNQPQHF	TGTGCCAGCAGTTTATTCCCAGGGAACAATCAGCCCCAGCATTTT
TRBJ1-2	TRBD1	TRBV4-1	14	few	CASSRDRANYGYTF	TGCGCCAGCAGCCGGGACAGGGCCAACTATGGCTACACCTTC
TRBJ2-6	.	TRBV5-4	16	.	CASSLEQHSGANVLTF	TGTGCCAGCAGCTTGGAACAGCACTCTGGGGCCAACGTCCTGACTTTC
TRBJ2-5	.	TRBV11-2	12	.	CAPRGRQETQYF	TGTGCACCGCGGGGTCGCCAAGAGACCCAGTACTTC
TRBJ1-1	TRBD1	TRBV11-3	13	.	CASSSGTVTEAFF	TGTGCCAGCAGCTCTGGGACAGTCACTGAAGCTTTCTTT
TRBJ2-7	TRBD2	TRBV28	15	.	CASTTGLADSYEQYF	TGTGCCAGCACCACCGGACTAGCCGACTCCTACGAGCAGTACTTC
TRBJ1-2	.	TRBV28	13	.	CASNVAENYGYTF	TGTGCCAGCAATGTAGCGGAAAACTATGGCTACACCTTC
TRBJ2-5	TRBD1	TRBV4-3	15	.	CASSRTLDREETQYF	TGCGCCAGCAGCCGTACTTTGGACAGGGAAGAGACCCAGTACTTC
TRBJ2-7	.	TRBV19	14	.	CASRTLEYPYEQYF	TGTGCCAGTAGGACCCTAGAGTATCCCTACGAGCAGTACTTC
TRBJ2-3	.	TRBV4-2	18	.	CASSQDTLLAHRTDTQYF	TGTGCCAGCAGCCAAGATACCCTTTTAGCCCACCGCACAGATACGCAGTATTTT
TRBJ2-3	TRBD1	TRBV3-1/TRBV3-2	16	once	CASSHPTGGAADTQYF	TGTGCCAGCAGCCACCCTACAGGGGGCGCTGCAGATACGCAGTATTTT
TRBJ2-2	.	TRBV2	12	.	CASGQNTGELFF	TGTGCCAGCGGACAGAACACCGGGGAGCTGTTTTTT
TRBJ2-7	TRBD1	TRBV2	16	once	CASGPGDTTGDYEQYF	TGTGCCAGCGGTCCCGGAGACACCACAGGGGACTACGAGCAGTACTTC
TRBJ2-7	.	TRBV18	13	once	CASSRALEYEQYF	TGTGCCAGCTCCCGAGCACTAGAATACGAGCAGTACTTC
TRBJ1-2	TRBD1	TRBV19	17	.	CASRHRDRGSPNYGYTF	TGTGCCAGTAGGCACCGGGACAGGGGTTCTCCTAACTATGGCTACACCTTC
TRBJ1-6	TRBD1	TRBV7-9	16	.	CASSPSGTGYNSPLHF	TGTGCCAGCAGCCCCTCCGGGACAGGATATAATTCACCCCTCCACTTT
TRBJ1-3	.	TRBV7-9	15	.	CASRAASLPGNTIYF	TGTGCCAGCAGAGCGGCCTCTTTGCCTGGAAACACCATATATTTT
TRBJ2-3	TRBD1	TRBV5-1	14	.	CASRGTAAPDTQYF	TGCGCCAGCAGAGGGACAGCCGCCCCAGATACGCAGTATTTT
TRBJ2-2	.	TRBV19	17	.	CASSIDQLRGITGELFF	TGTGCCAGTAGTATAGATCAGCTAAGGGGGATTACCGGGGAGCTGTTTTTT